This T cell receptor (beta chain) comes out of a study of follicular helper T cells after annual influenza vaccination. The germline gives CDR1 SGDLS, CDR2 YYNGEE. This CDR3 is 12 amino acids long. The germline V and J ends were trimmed by 8 bases and 8 bases, with 16 bases remaining between them. Findings and limits, study-wide: Yearly vaccinations repeatedly recalled conserved clonotypes in ICOS+CD38+ cTfh. Change in circulating plasmablasts correlated with ICOS+CD38+ cTfh clonality change.

Survey level resolution was used for TCRB sequencing. The protocol was immunoSEQ multiplex PCR, while the TCRdb copy is restricted to in-frame clones and leaves out a portion. The table shows several thousand clones, with around 80% occurring only once. Specified time point: 2015-2016 season, 7 days after influenza vaccination. About this clone itself: The antigen is not known.

The sample here was CXCR5+ CD38- circulating T follicular helper cells from blood, taken 7 days after influenza vaccination. Subset of the sample: circulating Tfh, non-naive CD4+CXCR5+PD-1+ (ICOS+CD38+ or ICOS-CD38-). The genes are TRBV9 and TRBJ1-2; a possible D gene is TRBD1 (5 bases). The sequence derives from an adult who received the influenza vaccine. CDR3 sequence reads: CASEGPNGGYTF. CDR3 bases: TGTGCCAGTGAGGGGCCAAACGGGGGCTACACCTTC.